This passage covers 17 T cell receptor beta chains from one sample sequenced in a study of human T cells and chemical hapten exposure. In TCRdb, the RACE reads were re-called with MiXCR into one record per CDR3 protein. The table records 300,000 to 400,000 distinct CDR3 sequences, 5.1% of them present only once. Time point indicated: pre-sensitization, week 0. Treatment here: therapeutic diphenylcyclopropenone sensitization with weekly scalp DPC. The sample in question was whole blood, obtained in connection with sensitization to the hapten diphenylcyclopropenone (DPC). These receptors came from a woman between 50 and 59 years old with alopecia areata. Some clones in this sample may be carry-over from other donors' samples.

The sample holds a few counts of this clonotype. The chain combines TRBV12-3 or TRBV12-4 with TRBJ1-4, with unresolved D. The CDR3 totals 13 residues. Trimming took 3 bases from V and 4 from J, leaving 6 bases between them. This chain's CDR3 is CASSFFLNEKLFF. In DNA form, the CDR3 reads TGTGCCAGCAGTTTCTTTCTTAATGAAAAACTGTTTTTT.

This clonotype occurred many times. The rearrangement uses TRBV20-1 and TRBJ2-2; 8 bases fit TRBD1. Per the germline V gene, CDR1 is DFQATT and CDR2 is SNEGSKA (reference sequence). The CDR3 sequence is 15 residues long. Trimming removed 5 bases from V and 4 bases from J; junction bases left unmatched: 9. This chain's CDR3 is CSAFGQGRGTGELFF. CDR3 sequence (DNA): TGCAGTGCTTTCGGACAGGGACGGGGCACCGGGGAGCTGTTTTTT.

The rearrangement uses TRBV24-1 and TRBJ2-2; 7 bases fit TRBD1. V gave up 7 bases and J gave up 0 bases; unmatched junction bases: 4. The CDR3 has 15 amino acids. Germline CDR1 reads KGHDR; CDR2 reads SFDVKD. The CDR3 is CATSPGQPNTGELFF. The CDR3 bases are TGTGCCACCAGCCCGGGACAGCCGAACACCGGGGAGCTGTTTTTT.

This clonotype was seen a few times. CDR3 bases: TGCAGCGTTGAAGGCCCCCTTGGCGAAAAACTGTTTTTT. It codes for CSVEGPLGEKLFF. The rearrangement uses TRBV29-1 and TRBJ1-4; no reliable D call. Germline loops: CDR1 SQVTM, CDR2 ANQGSEA. This CDR3 spans 13 amino acids. V was cut by 1 base and J by 8 bases, with 11 bases left in between.

The chain has TRBV5-5 and TRBJ1-6, with D maybe TRBD1 (5 bases). Germline CDR1 reads SGHKS; CDR2 reads YYEKEE (reference sequence). The CDR3 extends over 21 amino acids. The ends were cut back, 0 bases at V and 0 bases at J, with 22 bases in the middle. The CDR3 nucleotides are TGTGCCAGCAGCTTGGTTGTCCGGACAAGAAAAGCCAGCTCCTATAATTCACCCCTCCACTTT. Translation gives CASSLVVRTRKASSYNSPLHF. Combining the CDR3 with reference TRBV5-5 and TRBJ1-6 gives the whole variable domain DAGVTQSPTHLIKTRGQQVTLRCSPISGHKSVSWYQQVLGQGPQFIFQYYEKEERGRGNFPDRFSARQFPNYSSELNVNALLLGDSALYLCASSLVVRTRKASSYNSPLHFGNGTRLTVT.

The V gene is TRBV24-1, the J gene TRBJ1-5; the D gene is possibly TRBD1 (6 bases). V was pared by 2 bases and J by 2 bases, with 6 bases between. The CDR3 has 14 residues. CDR1 is KGHDR and CDR2 is SFDVKD in the germline V gene. CDR3 protein: CATSDWTGNQPQHF. Written as DNA, the CDR3 is TGTGCCACCAGTGATTGGACAGGCAATCAGCCCCAGCATTTT.

Worth noting for this clonotype: A much larger clonotype is one base distant, so this may be a read error. The chain joins TRBV12-3 or TRBV12-4 to TRBJ1-5, with D possibly being TRBD1 (6 bases). Trimming removed 4 bases at V and 5 bases at J, with 15 bases between. CDR3 length equals 15 residues. This CDR3 reads CASSSTYRADQPQHF. CDR3 DNA: TGTGCCAGCAGTTCCACGTACAGGGCGGATCAGCCCCAGCATTTT.

The chain couples TRBV27 to TRBJ1-4, with TRBD1 matching over 9 bases. There are 16 residues in the CDR3. V lost 6 bases to trimming and J lost 3 bases; unmatched junction nucleotides: 8. Germline lookup yields CDR1 MNHEY and CDR2 SMNVEV (reference sequence). The CDR3 sequence is CASRGTGRGANEKLFF. In DNA form, the CDR3 reads TGTGCCAGCAGGGGGACAGGGAGAGGAGCTAATGAAAAACTGTTTTTT.

This chain joins TRBV7-9 and TRBJ1-1; a weak D match, TRBD1 (6 bases). The CDR3 sequence is 13 residues long. The germline gives CDR1 SEHNR, CDR2 FQNEAQ (reference sequence). The germline V and J ends were trimmed by 5 bases and 6 bases, with 13 bases remaining between them. The CDR3, as DNA: TGTGCCAGCAGCCGATCTCAGGGGTCTGAAGCTTTCTTT. Translated, it gives CASSRSQGSEAFF.

This chain uses TRBV5-1 with TRBJ2-1; a weak D match, TRBD1 (5 bases). The CDR3 sequence is 17 residues long. Germline CDR1 SGHRS, CDR2 YFSETQ. Trimming pared 4 bases from V and 3 bases from J, leaving 20 bases between. CDR3 nucleotide sequence: TGCGCCAGCAGCCCAGGGCTGCGGCCCCACTACTACAATGAGCAGTTCTTC. This sequence encodes CASSPGLRPHYYNEQFF.

The rearrangement uses TRBV5-5 and TRBJ1-1; possibly TRBD1 for D (5 bases). The length of the CDR3 is 15 residues. Trimming pared 2 bases from V and 0 bases from J, leaving 11 bases between. Germline CDR1 reads SGHKS; CDR2 reads YYEKEE (reference sequence). CDR3 residues: CASSFLGVMNTEAFF. CDR3 nucleotides: TGTGCCAGCAGCTTTTTAGGGGTCATGAACACTGAAGCTTTCTTT. Filled out from reference TRBV5-5 and TRBJ1-1, the complete variable domain reads DAGVTQSPTHLIKTRGQQVTLRCSPISGHKSVSWYQQVLGQGPQFIFQYYEKEERGRGNFPDRFSARQFPNYSSELNVNALLLGDSALYLCASSFLGVMNTEAFFGQGTRLTVV.

This clonotype was counted only a few times. The chain has TRBV4-1 and TRBJ1-3; D is unresolved. The CDR3 loop spans 16 amino acids. CDR1 is MGHRA and CDR2 is YSYEKL in the germline V gene. V lost 0 bases and J lost 0, with 9 bases in between. CDR3 loop: CASSQEPRISGNTIYF. The CDR3 DNA reads TGCGCCAGCAGCCAAGAACCCAGGATCTCTGGAAACACCATATATTTT.

This clonotype was counted only a few times. The chain uses TRBV5-1 and TRBJ2-7; 7 bases are a match to TRBD2. Per the germline V gene, CDR1 is SGHRS and CDR2 is YFSETQ. The V and J ends lost 4 bases and 6 bases, in that order; junction bases with no gene match: 10. The CDR3 runs to 14 residues. The DNA of the CDR3 is TGCGCCAGCAGCATATCTAGCGGAGTCTTCGAGCAGTACTTC. It translates to CASSISSGVFEQYF.

This clonotype was found a few times. CDR3 DNA: TGCAGTGCTAGCCCGACACCAGAAGCTTTCTTT. It is translated as CSASPTPEAFF. V usage is TRBV20-1 and J usage is TRBJ1-1; D remains ambiguous. Deletions cut 3 bases from V and 8 bases from J, with 10 bases between. Germline CDR1 and CDR2: DFQATT and SNEGSKA (reference sequence). The CDR3 is 11 amino acids.

This clonotype was found many times. This chain links TRBV12-3 or TRBV12-4 with TRBJ2-3; weak D call: TRBD2 (6 bases). Trimming removed 3 bases at V and 2 bases at J, with 9 bases between. CDR3 size: 14 residues. The CDR3 DNA sequence: TGTGCCAGCAGTTTGGAACTAGCCACAGATACGCAGTATTTT. Its protein is CASSLELATDTQYF.

This clonotype came up a few times. The chain joins TRBV5-8 to TRBJ1-5; 9 bases agree with TRBD1. The CDR3 is 18 residues long. V lost 1 base to trimming and J lost 1 base; unmatched junction nucleotides: 9. The V gene's germline CDR1 is SGHTS and CDR2 YDEGEE. The chain's CDR3 is CASSLMTGGFISNQPQHF. CDR3 DNA: TGTGCCAGCAGCTTGATGACAGGGGGTTTTATAAGCAATCAGCCCCAGCATTTT.

This rearrangement joins TRBV29-1 to TRBJ2-6, with D perhaps given as TRBD1 or TRBD2 (5 bases each). Trimming left V 3 bases short and J 2 bases short, with 5 bases between. CDR1 SQVTM and CDR2 ANQGSEA come from the germline V gene. The CDR3 covers 13 residues. The CDR3 DNA reads as TGCAGCGTTGAGGGGGCTGGGGCCAACGTCCTGACTTTC. As protein: CSVEGAGANVLTF.